This TCR beta chain was documented in a study of identical twins. This CDR3 is built from 13 residues. Germline loops: CDR1 DFQATT, CDR2 SNEGSKA (reference sequence). The V and J ends lost 6 bases and 9 bases, in that order; junction bases with no gene match: 6. Via MiXCR, TCRdb re-called the 5' RACE reads, giving one row per CDR3 protein. The data contain hundreds of thousands of distinct CDR3 sequences, 15% to 20% of them singletons. These same data were also listed under a study on T cells expressing NK-cell markers.

The chain is built from TRBV20-1 and TRBJ2-6; 9 nucleotides line up with TRBD1. Specimen: PBMCs. The clonotype originates from a woman aged 18-29 years in good health. The CDR3: CSAQTGGDNVLTF. CDR3 nucleotides: TGCAGTGCCCAGACAGGGGGAGACAACGTCCTGACTTTC.